This T cell receptor (beta chain) was documented in a study of PD-L1 blockade in urothelial cancer. As for the study in general: Blood analysis was done at 3 weeks (second dose) and 6 weeks after treatment began.

Study-level points and caveats: Tumor-associated clones in the blood of durable-benefit patients grew more at 3 weeks. Survival was better when pretreatment blood TCR clonality fell below the median.

As for time point: pretreatment peripheral blood. Each patient presented with locally advanced or metastatic urothelial carcinoma. Sequencing was performed with immunoSEQ multiplex PCR; in TCRdb, only in-frame clones are kept and a portion is missing. The table records roughly 30,000 clones, 84% of them present only once. Concerning this clone: Its antigen is as yet unknown.

The CDR3 consists of 14 residues. V gave up 2 bases and J gave up 10 bases; unmatched junction bases: 11. CDR1 is GTSNPN and CDR2 is SVGIG in the germline V gene (reference sequence). The V gene is TRBV30, the J gene TRBJ2-1; 7 bases are a match to TRBD2. Sequenced material: PBMCs, taken around atezolizumab (anti-PD-L1) treatment. The source is a man between 60 and 70 years old with urothelial cancer. CDR3 DNA sequence: TGTGCCTGGAGTAGGAATAGCGGGCGAGGGGAGCAGTTCTTC. Its protein product is CAWSRNSGRGEQFF.